The rows below give T cell receptor beta chains drawn from one sample of a study of cytomegalovirus exposure and HLA in healthy donors. Generated by immunoSEQ multiplex PCR, the TCRdb table keeps only in-frame clones and is missing some. The repertoire holds fewer than 150,000 clones, with 60% to 85% as singletons. The sample consisted of PBMCs. These receptors were taken from a man aged 30-40 years in good health and CMV-seronegative. Both conserved end residues are part of each CDR3. Fields, in order: J gene, D gene, V gene, clone size, CDR3 protein, CDR3 DNA. D genes are given only for firm matches. Only some rows state a clone size, as once, few, many or a class for expanded clones.

J: TRBJ2-1; D: -; V: TRBV9; size: -; CDR3: CASSEGTYNEQFF; DNA: TGTGCCAGCAGCGAGGGGACTTACAATGAGCAGTTCTTC
J: TRBJ2-7; D: -; V: TRBV28; size: few; CDR3: CASSVGSSDTGVLSYEQYF; DNA: TGTGCCAGCAGTGTAGGGAGCAGCGACACGGGGGTGTTGTCCTACGAGCAGTACTTC
J: TRBJ1-2; D: -; V: TRBV6-5; size: -; CDR3: CASSYDKNYGYTF; DNA: TGTGCCAGCAGTTACGACAAGAACTATGGCTACACCTTC
J: TRBJ2-1; D: TRBD2; V: TRBV4-3; size: few; CDR3: CASSRLSLADNEQFF; DNA: TGCGCCAGCAGCCGGTTATCACTAGCGGACAATGAGCAGTTCTTC
J: TRBJ2-5; D: TRBD2; V: TRBV5-6; size: -; CDR3: CASSFLAGGPGEETQYF; DNA: TGTGCCAGCAGCTTCCTAGCGGGAGGGCCGGGGGAAGAGACCCAGTACTTC
J: TRBJ2-1; D: -; V: TRBV7-6; size: -; CDR3: CASSLASYNEQFF; DNA: TGTGCCAGCAGCTTAGCGAGTTACAATGAGCAGTTCTTC
J: TRBJ2-2; D: -; V: TRBV5-1; size: -; CDR3: CASTGAGRYTGELFF; DNA: TGCGCCAGCACCGGGGCCGGGAGATACACCGGGGAGCTGTTTTTT
J: TRBJ2-1; D: -; V: TRBV6-5; size: -; CDR3: CASTLEGSRGNEQFF; DNA: TGTGCCAGCACTCTAGAGGGTTCCAGGGGCAATGAGCAGTTCTTC
J: TRBJ2-2; D: -; V: TRBV7-2; size: -; CDR3: CASSLVSVHTGELFF; DNA: TGTGCCAGCAGCTTAGTTTCCGTCCACACCGGGGAGCTGTTTTTT
J: TRBJ2-7; D: -; V: TRBV6-5; size: -; CDR3: CASSDSLYYNEQYF; DNA: TGTGCCAGCAGCGACAGCCTCTATTATAACGAGCAGTACTTC
J: TRBJ2-7; D: -; V: TRBV9; size: -; CDR3: CASSVATGSSYEQYF; DNA: TGTGCCAGCAGCGTAGCGACAGGTAGCTCCTACGAGCAGTACTTC
J: TRBJ1-2; D: -; V: TRBV30; size: -; CDR3: CARRGRGYGYTF; DNA: TGTGCCCGACGAGGGCGCGGCTATGGCTACACCTTC
J: TRBJ1-1; D: TRBD1; V: TRBV29-1; size: -; CDR3: CSARDRTNTEAFF; DNA: TGCAGCGCTAGGGACAGAACGAACACTGAAGCTTTCTTT
J: TRBJ2-1; D: -; V: TRBV21-1; size: -; CDR3: CASSKPSGSFNEQFF; DNA: TGTGCCAGCAGCAAACCTAGCGGGAGTTTCAATGAGCAGTTCTTC
J: TRBJ1-2; D: -; V: TRBV4-3; size: -; CDR3: CASSPGPANYGYTF; DNA: TGCGCCAGCAGCCCTGGGCCAGCTAACTATGGCTACACCTTC
J: TRBJ2-3; D: -; V: TRBV28; size: few; CDR3: CASSLERLTDTQYF; DNA: TGTGCCAGCAGTTTAGAGCGACTCACAGATACGCAGTATTTT
J: TRBJ2-5; D: -; V: TRBV30; size: once; CDR3: CAWSFRGSPQETQYF; DNA: TGTGCCTGGAGTTTCCGGGGGTCACCCCAAGAGACCCAGTACTTC
J: TRBJ2-5; D: TRBD1; V: TRBV4-3; size: -; CDR3: CASSQDGQGETQYF; DNA: TGCGCCAGCAGCCAAGATGGACAGGGAGAGACCCAGTACTTC
J: TRBJ2-2; D: -; V: TRBV14; size: -; CDR3: CASSQQAGFIGELFF; DNA: TGTGCCAGCAGCCAACAAGCCGGGTTCATCGGGGAGCTGTTTTTT
J: TRBJ2-1; D: -; V: TRBV6-5; size: few; CDR3: CASSYASGLAADEQFF; DNA: TGTGCCAGCAGTTACGCGTCTGGGCTTGCAGCCGATGAGCAGTTCTTC
J: TRBJ2-1; D: -; V: TRBV5-1; size: -; CDR3: CASSLEPLAGVGQFF; DNA: TGCGCCAGCAGCTTGGAACCTTTAGCAGGGGTTGGGCAGTTCTTC
J: TRBJ2-1; D: -; V: TRBV9; size: -; CDR3: CASSVSLRNEQFF; DNA: TGTGCCAGCAGCGTTAGTCTTAGAAATGAGCAGTTCTTC
J: TRBJ2-6; D: -; V: TRBV4-3; size: few; CDR3: CASSQDGGAGANVPTF; DNA: TGCGCCAGCAGCCAAGATGGGGGGGCTGGGGCCAACGTCCCGACTTTC
J: TRBJ1-2; D: TRBD1; V: TRBV4-1; size: -; CDR3: CASSQDSSRGNGYTF; DNA: TGCGCCAGCAGCCAAGATTCGTCCAGGGGGAATGGCTACACCTTC
J: TRBJ2-1; D: -; V: TRBV5-4; size: -; CDR3: CASSPGGPEDNEQFF; DNA: TGTGCCAGCAGTCCGGGGGGCCCGGAAGACAATGAGCAGTTCTTC
J: TRBJ1-5; D: -; V: TRBV7-8; size: -; CDR3: CASSATGGIGNQPQHF; DNA: TGTGCCAGCAGCGCGACGGGGGGGATAGGAAATCAGCCCCAGCATTTT
J: TRBJ2-7; D: TRBD2; V: TRBV30; size: -; CDR3: CAWKGTGGEQYF; DNA: TGTGCCTGGAAAGGAACGGGGGGCGAGCAGTACTTC